What follows describes a single T cell receptor (beta chain). This same CDR3 is encoded by further DNA sequences in the sample. This CDR3 is built from 12 residues. Per the germline V gene, CDR1 is LGHDT and CDR2 is YNNKEL (reference sequence). Trimming left V 3 bases short and J 2 bases short, with 5 bases between. This entry is derived from a study of blood T cell repertoires in COVID-19. Libraries were prepared by immunoSEQ multiplex PCR; TCRdb keeps only in-frame clonotypes and omits some of them. The table has about 240,000 clones, roughly four fifths seen once. The source material was peripheral blood. The rearrangement uses TRBV3-1 (or the pseudogene TRBV3-2) and TRBJ2-7; D gene uncertain. The source is a woman aged 80 or older with COVID-19, enrolled during active disease. Here the CDR3 DNA reads TGTGCCAGCAGCCATCGAGCCTACGAGCAGTACTTC. Translating it yields CASSHRAYEQYF.